The 13 T cell receptor beta chains listed next were all sequenced from one sample in a study of Ad26.COV2.S vaccination and SARS-CoV-2 variants. The protocol was immunoSEQ multiplex PCR, while the TCRdb copy is restricted to in-frame clones and leaves out a portion. The data show hundreds of thousands of clones, 89% seen once. This sample's treatment: roughly 19 received Ad26.COV2.S at low or high dose, single or two shots; 5 received placebo; per-sample allocation not given. Sampling was performed 63 days after the first vaccine or placebo injection. This specimen consisted of peripheral blood, obtained in a trial of Ad26.COV2.S vaccine versus placebo. All receptors come from a person aged 18-65 years who received the Ad26.COV2.S COVID-19 vaccine or a placebo.

V and J are TRBV27 and TRBJ2-1, with no clear D. The germline V gene encodes CDR1 MNHEY and CDR2 SMNVEV (reference sequence). The CDR3 runs to 11 residues. V was trimmed by 4 bases and J by 15 bases, leaving 13 bases between them. CDR3 sequence (DNA): TGTGCCAGCAGTTCTTACCACCAAACGTTCTTC. Its translation: CASSSYHQTFF.

CDR3 residues: CASSFVERTEAFF. The CDR3, as DNA: TGTGCCAGCAGCTTCGTAGAGAGGACTGAAGCTTTCTTT. This chain links TRBV2 with TRBJ1-1; no reliable D call. Germline-derived CDR1 and CDR2 are SNHLY and FYNNEI. The CDR3 has 13 residues. Trimming left V 6 bases short and J 5 bases short, with 13 bases between.

A note on this clone: Different DNA sequences within this sample yield the same CDR3. V gene TRBV9 combines with J gene TRBJ2-1; a weak D match, TRBD2 (6 bases). In germline, CDR1 is SGDLS, CDR2 YYNGEE. The CDR3 has 15 residues. Trimming removed 0 bases from V and 1 base from J, with 8 bases in between. Here the CDR3 DNA reads TGTGCCAGCAGCGTAGGTCGGGGGTCCTACAATGAGCAGTTCTTC. Protein: CASSVGRGSYNEQFF. The whole variable domain, filled in from reference TRBV9 and TRBJ2-1, reads DSGVTQTPKHLITATGQRVTLRCSPRSGDLSVYWYQQSLDQGLQFLIQYYNGEERAKGNILERFSAQQFPDLHSELNLSSLELGDSALYFCASSVGRGSYNEQFFGPGTRLTVL.

The chain employs TRBV4-3 and TRBJ2-5; TRBD2 matches 9 bases. This CDR3 has 15 amino acids. The germline V gene encodes CDR1 LGHNA and CDR2 YSLEER. The ends lost 2 bases at V and 1 base at J; junction bases unmatched: 2. CDR3 region: CASSQRSGGQETQYF. CDR3 in DNA: TGCGCCAGCAGCCAACGTAGCGGGGGCCAAGAGACCCAGTACTTC.

About this clone itself: The identical CDR3 is also encoded by other nucleotide sequences in the sample. V usage is TRBV18 and J usage is TRBJ1-2; no clear D. The CDR3 consists of 13 residues. The germline V gene has CDR1 KGHSH and CDR2 LQKENI. Trimming cost V 3 bases and J 0 bases, with 5 bases left between them. The CDR3, as DNA: TGTGCCAGCTCACCCGGGCCTAACTATGGCTACACCTTC. Translating gives CASSPGPNYGYTF.

The chain recombines TRBV5-1 with TRBJ2-3, with 11 nucleotides matching TRBD2. Trimming took 2 bases from V and 5 from J; bases not matched to a gene: 10. The CDR3 covers 17 residues. The germline CDR1 and CDR2 sequences are SGHRS and YFSETQ. The CDR3 loop is CASSFLSGGASRDTQYF. CDR3 DNA sequence: TGCGCCAGCAGCTTTCTTAGCGGGGGGGCCTCTCGAGATACGCAGTATTTT.

This clone was recorded once. V usage is TRBV9 and J usage is TRBJ1-4, with a tentative D call TRBD1 (5 bases). The CDR3 spans 15 residues. Per the germline V gene, CDR1 is SGDLS and CDR2 is YYNGEE. Trimming cost V 4 bases and J 7 bases, with 17 bases left between them. CDR3 DNA sequence: TGTGCCAGCAGCCCCGCCGGGGGGAGGGGTGAAAAACTGTTTTTT. It translates to CASSPAGGRGEKLFF.

This clone turned up a few times. J is TRBJ1-2 and V is TRBV5-6; D is possibly TRBD1 (5 bases). With 4 bases removed from V and 5 bases from J, the gap between germline ends came to 9 bases. The CDR3 loop spans 12 amino acids. Looked up from germline, CDR1 is SGHDT and CDR2 is YYEEEE. The CDR3 reads CASSEGTYGYTF. The CDR3, as DNA: TGTGCCAGCAGCGAAGGGACGTATGGCTACACCTTC.

In its sample, this clone was seen many times. This rearrangement joins TRBV10-3 to TRBJ2-7; either TRBD1 or TRBD2 may fit D (5 bases each). V lost 2 bases, J lost 0 bases, and 14 bases lay in between. The CDR3 spans 16 residues. CDR1 and CDR2 from the germline V gene are ENHRY and SYGVKD. DNA for the CDR3: TGTGCCATCAGTGAGAGACACCGGGACGGCTCCTACGAGCAGTACGTC. It is translated as CAISERHRDGSYEQYV.

The CDR3 protein is CASSSGQGNQPQHF. CDR3 nucleotide sequence: TGTGCCAGCAGCTCGGGACAGGGGAATCAGCCCCAGCATTTT. The J gene is TRBJ1-5, the V gene TRBV11-2; 10 bases match TRBD1. Germline assignment: CDR1 SGHAT and CDR2 FQNNGV. V shed 4 bases, J shed 4 bases, and the junction held 1 base outside the gene matches. CDR3 size: 14 residues.

The table lists this clone with a few counts. This sequence joins TRBV9 and TRBJ1-6; D is uncertain. V gave up 3 bases and J gave up 8 bases, with 15 bases separating them. CDR1 is SGDLS and CDR2 is YYNGEE in the germline V gene. This CDR3 has 15 residues. The CDR3 sequence is CASSAGLPDYSPLHF. The DNA of the CDR3 is TGTGCCAGCAGCGCCGGACTACCAGATTATTCACCCCTCCACTTT. Combining the CDR3 with reference TRBV9 and TRBJ1-6 gives the whole variable domain DSGVTQTPKHLITATGQRVTLRCSPRSGDLSVYWYQQSLDQGLQFLIQYYNGEERAKGNILERFSAQQFPDLHSELNLSSLELGDSALYFCASSAGLPDYSPLHFGNGTRLTVT.

The V call is TRBV19, the J call TRBJ2-1; D may be TRBD1 (5 bases). CDR3 size: 15 residues. Germline V gene sequence: CDR1 LNHDA, CDR2 SQIVND (reference sequence). V lost 9 bases, J lost 4 bases, and 19 bases lay in between. This chain's CDR3 is CASHRTRSSYNEQFF. CDR3 DNA sequence: TGTGCCAGCCATAGGACAAGATCCTCATACAATGAGCAGTTCTTC.

The chain employs TRBV28 and TRBJ1-6; no reliable D call. The ends were cut back, 7 bases at V and 5 bases at J, with 6 bases in the middle. The CDR3 runs to 12 residues. Germline V gene lookup returns CDR1 MDHEN and CDR2 SYDVKM. This CDR3 is CASNINNSPLHF. For the CDR3, the DNA is TGTGCCAGCAATATCAATAATTCACCCCTCCACTTT.